The source of this T cell receptor (beta chain) is a study of post-analysis software for immune sequencing data. Overall study context: The disease courses spanned relapsing-remitting, secondary progressive and progressive-relapsing forms of multiple sclerosis. The study, taken as a whole, reports: TRBV5-6, TRBV5-1 and TRBV20-1 belonged to a set of about five TRBV segments that were more frequent in patients than controls.

This CDR3 region has 15 residues. Trimming cost V 1 base and J 5 bases; bases outside gene matches: 8. Germline V gene lookup returns CDR1 SGHRS and CDR2 YFSETQ. With respect to this clonotype: The target antigen is unknown.

Presence of unique molecular identifiers characterized the TCR beta cDNA libraries. From roughly 1 to 10 million T cells, 500,000 or so cDNA molecules were obtained. TCRdb reanalysed the PCR reads using MiXCR and keeps one entry per CDR3 protein. The repertoire consists of roughly 570,000 distinct CDR3 sequences, with approximately 31% occurring once and the leading ten covering 4.5% to 7.5%. The sequenced material came from blood. The chain recombines TRBV5-1 with TRBJ2-7; 8 positions agree with TRBD2. The receptor comes from a girl between 2 and 17 years old with multiple sclerosis. This CDR3 reads CASSLTGGVSNEQYF. Here the CDR3 DNA reads TGCGCCAGCAGCTTGACCGGGGGGGTAAGCAACGAGCAGTACTTC. Based on the CDR3 plus reference TRBV5-1 and TRBJ2-7, the full variable domain is KAGVTQTPRYLIKTRGQQVTLSCSPISGHRSVSWYQQTPGQGLQFLFEYFSETQRNKGNFPGRFSGRQFSNSRSEMNVSTLELGDSALYLCASSLTGGVSNEQYFGPGTRLTVT.